The entry below gives a single T cell receptor beta chain sequence along with its context. The entry originates in a study of blood T cell repertoires in COVID-19. Germline loops: CDR1 MGHRA, CDR2 YSYEKL. Trimming cost V 0 bases and J 8 bases; bases outside gene matches: 7. The length of the CDR3 is 14 residues. The assay was immunoSEQ multiplex PCR, and TCRdb's table has in-frame clones only and misses some. The table shows 100,000 to 150,000 clones, with around four fifths occurring only once. The clonotype comes from a man aged 55-75 years with acute or convalescent COVID-19. Sequenced sample: peripheral blood. The V call is TRBV4-1, the J call TRBJ2-7, with 7 positions matching TRBD2. The CDR3 here is CASSQDDRREQQYF. In nucleotides, the CDR3 is TGCGCCAGCAGCCAAGATGATCGGCGGGAGCAGCAGTACTTC.